The rows below give T cell receptor beta chains drawn from one sample of a study of cytomegalovirus exposure and HLA in healthy donors. Only in-frame clones appear in the TCRdb table, and some are missing; sequencing was by immunoSEQ multiplex PCR. The data contain 200,000 to 250,000 clones, roughly 80% of them singletons. The sequencing sample was made of PBMCs. These receptors were collected from a man aged 30-40 years in good health and CMV-seronegative. The CDR3 runs from the conserved cysteine through the conserved F or W. The D gene is left open where the match is weak. Not all rows give a size; the values are once, few, many and, for expanded clones, a class.

clone_size: .
j_call: TRBJ1-1
d_call: .
v_call: TRBV5-1
cdr3_aa: CASSLEEGMVKKKAFF
cdr3_nt: TGCGCCAGCAGCTTGGAAGAGGGTATGGTCAAAAAGAAAGCTTTCTTT

clone_size: .
j_call: TRBJ1-1
d_call: .
v_call: TRBV2
cdr3_aa: CASNLQMNTEAFF
cdr3_nt: TGTGCCAGCAACTTACAGATGAACACTGAAGCTTTCTTT

clone_size: .
j_call: TRBJ1-5
d_call: .
v_call: TRBV18
cdr3_aa: CASSPSGVGGNQPQHF
cdr3_nt: TGTGCCAGCTCCCCGTCCGGGGTTGGGGGCAATCAGCCCCAGCATTTT

clone_size: .
j_call: TRBJ2-3
d_call: TRBD1
v_call: TRBV5-1
cdr3_aa: CASSLAGTGVADTQYF
cdr3_nt: TGCGCCAGCAGCTTGGCCGGGACAGGGGTCGCAGATACGCAGTATTTT

clone_size: .
j_call: TRBJ1-4
d_call: TRBD1
v_call: TRBV27
cdr3_aa: CASSFGGQGSLFANEKLFF
cdr3_nt: TGTGCCAGCAGTTTCGGGGGACAGGGCTCCTTATTTGCTAATGAAAAACTGTTTTTT

clone_size: .
j_call: TRBJ2-2
d_call: TRBD2
v_call: TRBV11-3
cdr3_aa: CASSLRIGTSSGELFF
cdr3_nt: TGTGCCAGCAGCTTAAGGATCGGGACTAGCAGCGGGGAGCTGTTTTTT

clone_size: few
j_call: TRBJ1-6
d_call: .
v_call: TRBV4-1
cdr3_aa: CASSQEGGSFNSPLHF
cdr3_nt: TGCGCCAGCAGCCAAGAAGGAGGCTCCTTTAATTCACCCCTCCACTTT

clone_size: .
j_call: TRBJ2-5
d_call: .
v_call: TRBV28
cdr3_aa: CASGSQDWEETQYF
cdr3_nt: TGTGCCAGCGGTTCACAGGATTGGGAAGAGACCCAGTACTTC

clone_size: .
j_call: TRBJ1-1
d_call: .
v_call: TRBV5-1
cdr3_aa: CASNGGEDTEAFF
cdr3_nt: TGCGCCAGCAATGGGGGCGAGGACACTGAAGCTTTCTTT

clone_size: few
j_call: TRBJ1-6
d_call: TRBD1
v_call: TRBV28
cdr3_aa: CATIQTIGTASINHSPLHF
cdr3_nt: TGTGCCACCATCCAAACCATCGGGACAGCCTCAATAAACCATTCACCCCTCCACTTT

clone_size: .
j_call: TRBJ2-1
d_call: .
v_call: TRBV5-1
cdr3_aa: CASSDSGEQFF
cdr3_nt: TGCGCCAGCAGCGATTCGGGTGAGCAGTTCTTC

clone_size: .
j_call: TRBJ2-1
d_call: TRBD2
v_call: TRBV6-5
cdr3_aa: CASSLIFSGGNEQFF
cdr3_nt: TGTGCCAGCAGTTTAATCTTTAGCGGGGGAAATGAGCAGTTCTTC

clone_size: .
j_call: TRBJ2-5
d_call: .
v_call: TRBV5-1
cdr3_aa: CASSQAGAETQYF
cdr3_nt: TGCGCCAGCAGCCAGGCAGGGGCGGAGACCCAGTACTTC

clone_size: .
j_call: TRBJ1-3
d_call: .
v_call: TRBV10-3
cdr3_aa: CAMGTGDFGNTIYF
cdr3_nt: TGTGCCATGGGGACGGGAGATTTTGGAAACACCATATATTTT

clone_size: few
j_call: TRBJ1-1
d_call: TRBD1
v_call: TRBV16
cdr3_aa: CASSQSGRRGVTEAFF
cdr3_nt: TGTGCCAGCAGCCAGTCTGGCCGCAGGGGGGTTACTGAAGCTTTCTTT

clone_size: .
j_call: TRBJ2-7
d_call: TRBD1
v_call: TRBV28
cdr3_aa: CASSRDRANEQYF
cdr3_nt: TGTGCCAGCAGCCGGGACAGGGCGAACGAGCAGTACTTC

clone_size: .
j_call: TRBJ2-3
d_call: TRBD2
v_call: TRBV6-1
cdr3_aa: CASSDWTSANPPDTQYF
cdr3_nt: TGTGCCAGCAGTGATTGGACTAGCGCCAATCCCCCAGATACGCAGTATTTT

clone_size: .
j_call: TRBJ2-1
d_call: .
v_call: TRBV4-3
cdr3_aa: CASSQGTSQSSYNEQFF
cdr3_nt: TGCGCCAGCAGTCAGGGAACGTCTCAGAGCTCCTACAATGAGCAGTTCTTC

clone_size: .
j_call: TRBJ2-3
d_call: TRBD2
v_call: TRBV4-1
cdr3_aa: CASSQDASGGGTDTQYF
cdr3_nt: TGCGCCAGCAGCCAAGACGCTAGCGGGGGGGGCACAGATACGCAGTATTTT

clone_size: .
j_call: TRBJ2-7
d_call: .
v_call: TRBV11-2
cdr3_aa: CASSLGIDSSYEQYF
cdr3_nt: TGTGCCAGCAGCTTAGGTATTGACAGCTCCTACGAGCAGTACTTC

clone_size: .
j_call: TRBJ2-7
d_call: .
v_call: TRBV5-1
cdr3_aa: CASSSGRLGPGEQYF
cdr3_nt: TGCGCCAGCAGCTCTGGACGTTTGGGTCCGGGGGAGCAGTACTTC

clone_size: few
j_call: TRBJ1-6
d_call: .
v_call: TRBV19
cdr3_aa: CASRLGGAYNSPLHF
cdr3_nt: TGTGCCAGTAGGTTGGGGGGGGCCTATAATTCACCCCTCCACTTT

clone_size: .
j_call: TRBJ2-5
d_call: .
v_call: TRBV7-6
cdr3_aa: CASSLGHIQETQYF
cdr3_nt: TGTGCCAGCAGCCTCGGACACATCCAAGAGACCCAGTACTTC

clone_size: .
j_call: TRBJ2-5
d_call: .
v_call: TRBV9
cdr3_aa: CASSVGGQWERETQYF
cdr3_nt: TGTGCCAGCAGCGTAGGGGGACAATGGGAACGAGAGACCCAGTACTTC

clone_size: .
j_call: TRBJ2-5
d_call: .
v_call: TRBV7-2
cdr3_aa: CASSPSPAGAQETQYF
cdr3_nt: TGTGCCAGCAGCCCCAGCCCGGCGGGGGCACAAGAGACCCAGTACTTC

clone_size: .
j_call: TRBJ1-5
d_call: .
v_call: TRBV19
cdr3_aa: CASRTGFQPQHF
cdr3_nt: TGTGCCAGCAGAACAGGGTTCCAGCCCCAGCATTTT

clone_size: .
j_call: TRBJ2-7
d_call: .
v_call: TRBV5-1
cdr3_aa: CASSQNYEQYF
cdr3_nt: TGCGCCAGCAGCCAGAACTACGAGCAGTACTTC